A selection of T cell receptor beta chains follows, all from one sample in a study of blood T cell repertoires in COVID-19. The protocol was immunoSEQ multiplex PCR, while the TCRdb copy is restricted to in-frame clones and leaves out a portion. The repertoire consists of some 120,000 clones, with roughly 80% occurring once and the leading ten covering around 6%. Material: peripheral blood. The receptors originated from a man older than 75 with COVID-19, enrolled during active disease. Both conserved end residues are part of each CDR3. The D gene is left open where the match is weak. Expanded clones are given a class, and other clones once, few, many or no size at all.

TRBD1	.	TRBJ2-7	TRBV7-2	TGTGCCAGCAGCTTACCCGGACAGGGCCTTCAGCAGTACTTC	CASSLPGQGLQQYF
.	many	TRBJ1-5	TRBV24-1	TGTGCCACCAGTGATTTGGGAGCAAATCAGCCCCAGCATTTT	CATSDLGANQPQHF
.	.	TRBJ2-5	TRBV13	TGTGCCAGCAGCCGTGGGAGAGAGACCCAGTACTTC	CASSRGRETQYF
.	.	TRBJ1-1	TRBV19	TGTGCCAGTAGTATAGGAACAGAGATGAACACTGAAGCTTTCTTT	CASSIGTEMNTEAFF
TRBD1	.	TRBJ1-2	TRBV19	TGTGCCAGTAGTCGGTTACAGGGGGCAGGCTATGGCTACACCTTC	CASSRLQGAGYGYTF
.	.	TRBJ1-2	TRBV7-3	TGTGCCAGCAGCTCCGGACAAAACTATGGCTACACCTTC	CASSSGQNYGYTF
.	once	TRBJ2-7	TRBV4-1	TGCGCCAACCGCAGGGGAGGGGAGACCTACGAGCAGTACTTC	CANRRGGETYEQYF
TRBD1	.	TRBJ1-2	TRBV27	TGTGCCAGCAGTAGACTGACAGGGGTCTATGGCTACACCTTC	CASSRLTGVYGYTF
TRBD2	.	TRBJ2-1	TRBV4-1	TGCGCCAGCAGCCAAGTTAGCGGGAGTTACAATGAGCAGTTCTTC	CASSQVSGSYNEQFF
TRBD2	once	TRBJ2-3	TRBV5-6	TGTGCCAGCAGCCTCGGACTAGCGGAACCAGATACGCAGTATTTT	CASSLGLAEPDTQYF
TRBD1	.	TRBJ2-1	TRBV7-8	TGTGCCAGCAGCGCGAGGACAGGGGTCTACAATGAGCAGTTCTTC	CASSARTGVYNEQFF